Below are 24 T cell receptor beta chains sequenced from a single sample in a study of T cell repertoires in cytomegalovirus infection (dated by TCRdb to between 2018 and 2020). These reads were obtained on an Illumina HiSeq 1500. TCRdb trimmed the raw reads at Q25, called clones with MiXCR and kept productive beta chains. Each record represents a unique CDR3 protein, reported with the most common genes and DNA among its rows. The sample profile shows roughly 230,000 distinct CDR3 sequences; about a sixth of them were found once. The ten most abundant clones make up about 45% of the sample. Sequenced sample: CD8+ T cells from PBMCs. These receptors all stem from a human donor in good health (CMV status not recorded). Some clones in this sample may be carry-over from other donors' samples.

The CDR3 DNA reads as TGTGCCAGCAGCTTAATTAGCGGAGAAATCGAGACCCAGTACTTC. Protein product: CASSLISGEIETQYF. The V and J genes are TRBV7-6 and TRBJ2-5; perhaps TRBD2 as D (6 bases). The CDR3 length is 15 residues. Trimming removed 2 bases at V and 5 bases at J, with 15 bases between. Germline CDR1 is SGHVS and CDR2 is FNYEAQ.

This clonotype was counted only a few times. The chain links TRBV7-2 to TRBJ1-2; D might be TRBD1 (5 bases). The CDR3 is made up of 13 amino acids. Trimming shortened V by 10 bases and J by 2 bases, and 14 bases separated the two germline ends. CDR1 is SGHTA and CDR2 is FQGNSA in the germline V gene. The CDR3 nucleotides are TGTGCCAACCAGGTTGGGGCGAACTATGGCTACACCTTC. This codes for CANQVGANYGYTF.

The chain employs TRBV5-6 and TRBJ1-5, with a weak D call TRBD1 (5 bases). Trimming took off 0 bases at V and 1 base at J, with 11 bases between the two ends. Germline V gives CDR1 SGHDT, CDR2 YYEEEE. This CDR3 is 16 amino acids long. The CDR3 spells CASSLGWQGSNQPQHF. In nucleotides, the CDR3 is TGTGCCAGCAGCTTGGGGTGGCAGGGCAGCAATCAGCCCCAGCATTTT.

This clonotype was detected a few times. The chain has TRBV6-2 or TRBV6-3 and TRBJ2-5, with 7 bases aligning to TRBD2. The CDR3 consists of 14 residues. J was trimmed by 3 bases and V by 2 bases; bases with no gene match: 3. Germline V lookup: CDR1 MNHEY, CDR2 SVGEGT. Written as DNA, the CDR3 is TGTGCCAGCAGTTACCGGGGGGAGGAAGAGACCCAGTACTTC. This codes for CASSYRGEEETQYF.

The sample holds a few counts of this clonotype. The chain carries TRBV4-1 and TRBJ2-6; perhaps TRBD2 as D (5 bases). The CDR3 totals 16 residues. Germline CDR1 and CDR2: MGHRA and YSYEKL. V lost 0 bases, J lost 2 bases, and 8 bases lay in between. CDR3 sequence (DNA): TGCGCCAGCAGCCAAGATCCCGGGGCTGGGGCCAACGTCCTGACTTTC. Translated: CASSQDPGAGANVLTF.

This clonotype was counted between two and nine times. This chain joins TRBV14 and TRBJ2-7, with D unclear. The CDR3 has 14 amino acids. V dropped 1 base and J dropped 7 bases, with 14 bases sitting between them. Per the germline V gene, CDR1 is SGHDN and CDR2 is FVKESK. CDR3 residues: CASSQVPGPREQYF. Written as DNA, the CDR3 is TGTGCCAGCAGCCAAGTCCCTGGGCCGCGGGAGCAGTACTTC.

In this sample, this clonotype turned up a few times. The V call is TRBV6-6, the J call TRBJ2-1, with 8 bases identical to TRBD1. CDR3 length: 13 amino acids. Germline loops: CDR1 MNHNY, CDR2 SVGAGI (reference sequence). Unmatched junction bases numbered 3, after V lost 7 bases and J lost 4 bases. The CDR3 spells CASNRDRYNEQFF. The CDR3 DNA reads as TGTGCCAGCAACCGGGACAGGTACAATGAGCAGTTCTTC.

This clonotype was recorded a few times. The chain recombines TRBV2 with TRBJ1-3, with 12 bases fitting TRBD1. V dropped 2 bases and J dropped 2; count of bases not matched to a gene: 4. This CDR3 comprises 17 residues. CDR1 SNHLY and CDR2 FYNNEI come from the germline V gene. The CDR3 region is CASSETGQGAPGNTIYF. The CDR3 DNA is TGTGCCAGCAGTGAAACGGGACAGGGGGCCCCTGGAAACACCATATATTTT.

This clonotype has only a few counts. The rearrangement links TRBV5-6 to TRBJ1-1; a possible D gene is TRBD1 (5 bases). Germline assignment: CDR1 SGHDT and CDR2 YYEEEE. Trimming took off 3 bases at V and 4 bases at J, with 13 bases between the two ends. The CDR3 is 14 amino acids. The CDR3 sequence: CASSSRAVGTEAFF. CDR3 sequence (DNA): TGTGCCAGCAGCTCCAGGGCGGTTGGCACTGAAGCTTTCTTT.

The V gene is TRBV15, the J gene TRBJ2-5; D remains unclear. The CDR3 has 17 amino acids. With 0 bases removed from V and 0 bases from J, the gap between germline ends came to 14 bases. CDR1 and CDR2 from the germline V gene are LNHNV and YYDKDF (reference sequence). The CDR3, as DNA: TGTGCCACCAGCAGAGATAGTTGGTATAGGGACCAAGAGACCCAGTACTTC. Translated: CATSRDSWYRDQETQYF.

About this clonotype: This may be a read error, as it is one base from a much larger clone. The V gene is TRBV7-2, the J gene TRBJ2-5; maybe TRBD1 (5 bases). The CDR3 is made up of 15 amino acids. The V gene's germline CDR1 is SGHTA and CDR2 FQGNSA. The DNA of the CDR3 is TGTGCCAGCAGCTTAGCCACAGGCTTTCAAGAGCCCCAGTACTTC. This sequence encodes CASSLATGFQEPQYF.

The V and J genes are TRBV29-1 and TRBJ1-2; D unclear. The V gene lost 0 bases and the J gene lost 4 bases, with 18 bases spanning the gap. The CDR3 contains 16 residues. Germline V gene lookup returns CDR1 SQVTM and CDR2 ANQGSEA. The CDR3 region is CSVEDRGQATFYGYTF. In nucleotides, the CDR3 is TGCAGCGTTGAAGATCGTGGGCAGGCGACCTTCTATGGCTACACCTTC.

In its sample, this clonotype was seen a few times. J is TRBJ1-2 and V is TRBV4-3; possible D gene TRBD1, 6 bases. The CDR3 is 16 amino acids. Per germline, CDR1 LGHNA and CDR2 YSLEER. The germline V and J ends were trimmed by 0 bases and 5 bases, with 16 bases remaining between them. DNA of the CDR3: TGCGCCAGCAGCCAAGATGGGCCCGGGACATCTTATGGCTACACCTTC. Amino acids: CASSQDGPGTSYGYTF.

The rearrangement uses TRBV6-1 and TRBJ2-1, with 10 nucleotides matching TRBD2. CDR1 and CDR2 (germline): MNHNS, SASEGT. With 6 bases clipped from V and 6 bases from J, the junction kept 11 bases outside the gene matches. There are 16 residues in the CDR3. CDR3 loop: CASSELSGGAGNEQFF. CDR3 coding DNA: TGTGCCAGCAGCGAATTGAGCGGGGGGGCCGGCAATGAGCAGTTCTTC.

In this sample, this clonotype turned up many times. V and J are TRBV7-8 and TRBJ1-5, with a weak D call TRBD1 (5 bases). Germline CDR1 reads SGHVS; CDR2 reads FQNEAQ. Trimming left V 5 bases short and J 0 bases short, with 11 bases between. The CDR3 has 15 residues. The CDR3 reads CASSIDSYSNQPQHF. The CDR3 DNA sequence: TGTGCCAGCAGCATCGACAGCTATAGCAATCAGCCCCAGCATTTT.

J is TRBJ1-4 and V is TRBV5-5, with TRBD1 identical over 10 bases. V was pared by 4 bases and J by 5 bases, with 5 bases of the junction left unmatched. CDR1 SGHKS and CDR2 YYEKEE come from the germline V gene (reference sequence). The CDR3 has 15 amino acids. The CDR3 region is CASSPPTGGNEKLFF. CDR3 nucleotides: TGTGCCAGCAGCCCCCCGACAGGGGGCAATGAAAAACTGTTTTTT.

CDR3 sequence reads: CASSVRTGEGYGYTF. The CDR3 nucleotides are TGTGCCAGCAGTGTCCGGACAGGGGAGGGGTATGGCTACACCTTC. This chain uses TRBV6-1 with TRBJ1-2, with TRBD1 matching over 9 bases. The CDR3 covers 15 residues. Germline trimming cut 4 bases from V and 5 bases from J; bases unmatched to any gene: 8. Germline V lookup: CDR1 MNHNS, CDR2 SASEGT.

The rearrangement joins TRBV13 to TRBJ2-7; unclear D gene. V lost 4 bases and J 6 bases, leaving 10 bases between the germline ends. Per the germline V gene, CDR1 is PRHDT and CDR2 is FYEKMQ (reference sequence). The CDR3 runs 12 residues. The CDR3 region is CASSSGGSEQYF. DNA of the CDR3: TGTGCCAGCAGCTCGGGCGGATCCGAGCAGTACTTC.

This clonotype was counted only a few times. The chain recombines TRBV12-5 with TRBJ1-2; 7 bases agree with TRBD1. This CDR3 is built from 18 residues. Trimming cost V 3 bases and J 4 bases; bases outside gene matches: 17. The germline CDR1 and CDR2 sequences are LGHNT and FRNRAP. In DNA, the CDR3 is TGTGCTAGTGGTTTTAAGTCAGGGGGAGTTTCTATAAGCTATGGCTACACCTTC. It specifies CASGFKSGGVSISYGYTF.

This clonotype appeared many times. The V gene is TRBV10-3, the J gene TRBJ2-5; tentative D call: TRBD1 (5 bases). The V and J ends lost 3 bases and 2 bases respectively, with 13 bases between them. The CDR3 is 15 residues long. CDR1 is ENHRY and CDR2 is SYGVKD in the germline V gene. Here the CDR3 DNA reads TGTGCCATCAGTGAATCGGAGACAGAGCAAGAGACCCAGTACTTC. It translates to CAISESETEQETQYF.

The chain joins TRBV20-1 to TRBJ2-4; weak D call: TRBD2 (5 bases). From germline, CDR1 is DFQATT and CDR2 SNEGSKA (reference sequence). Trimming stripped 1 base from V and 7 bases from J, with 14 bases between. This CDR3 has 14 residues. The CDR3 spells CSARVAGTGNIQYF. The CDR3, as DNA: TGCAGTGCTAGAGTCGCGGGTACGGGGAACATTCAGTACTTC.

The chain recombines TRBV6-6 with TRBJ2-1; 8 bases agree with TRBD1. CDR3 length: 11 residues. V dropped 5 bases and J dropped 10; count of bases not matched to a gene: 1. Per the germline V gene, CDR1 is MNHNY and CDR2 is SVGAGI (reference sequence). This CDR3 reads CASSTGGEQFF. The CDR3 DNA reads TGTGCCAGCAGTACAGGGGGAGAGCAGTTCTTC.

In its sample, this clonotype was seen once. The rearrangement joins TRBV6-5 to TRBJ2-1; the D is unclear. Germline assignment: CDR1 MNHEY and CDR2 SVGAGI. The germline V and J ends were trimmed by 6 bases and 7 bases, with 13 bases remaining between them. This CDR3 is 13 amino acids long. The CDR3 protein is CASSPVWGNEQFF. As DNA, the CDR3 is TGTGCCAGCAGCCCCGTGTGGGGAAATGAGCAGTTCTTC.

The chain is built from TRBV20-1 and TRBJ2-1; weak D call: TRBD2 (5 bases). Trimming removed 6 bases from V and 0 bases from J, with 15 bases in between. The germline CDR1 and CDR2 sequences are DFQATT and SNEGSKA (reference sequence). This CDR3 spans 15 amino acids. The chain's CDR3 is CSASDSPSSYNEQFF. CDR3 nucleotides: TGCAGTGCCTCGGACTCCCCAAGCTCCTACAATGAGCAGTTCTTC.